These 11 T cell receptor beta chains share one sample of origin, sequenced in a study of blood T cell repertoires in COVID-19. Using immunoSEQ multiplex PCR, the repertoire was profiled, and TCRdb retains in-frame clones only, with some absent. The sample gives around 230,000 clones, 88% of which show up once; just over 0.7% is in the top ten. Sequencing was done on a sample of peripheral blood. Receptor source: a man aged 40-49 years with acute or convalescent COVID-19.

This clone has just one count. The CDR3 DNA is TGTGCCAGTAGTATAGTCGCCGGGGAGGCTGAAGCTTTCTTT. It is translated as CASSIVAGEAEAFF. V usage is TRBV19 and J usage is TRBJ1-1; D ambiguous. The germline CDR1 and CDR2 sequences are LNHDA and SQIVND (reference sequence). Between the trimmed V and J ends, which lost 1 base and 6 bases, there was a span of 12 bases. The CDR3 runs to 14 residues.

The chain links TRBV7-9 to TRBJ1-6; TRBD1 might be the D (6 bases). Germline V CDR1 and CDR2: SEHNR, FQNEAQ (reference sequence). There are 12 residues in the CDR3. The V gene lost 8 bases and the J gene lost 5 bases, with 7 bases spanning the gap. CDR3 in amino acids: CASGQNNSPLHF. In DNA form, the CDR3 reads TGTGCCAGCGGACAGAATAATTCACCCCTCCACTTT.

In this sample, this clone turned up a few times. In the same sample, other DNA sequences code for this CDR3. V and J are TRBV27 and TRBJ1-1; 8 bases match TRBD1. With 5 bases clipped from V and 1 base from J, the junction kept 3 bases outside the gene matches. Germline CDR1 reads MNHEY; CDR2 reads SMNVEV (reference sequence). The CDR3 consists of 14 residues. CDR3 sequence: CASSLTGGNTEAFF. The CDR3 DNA sequence: TGTGCCAGCAGTCTCACAGGGGGGAACACTGAAGCTTTCTTT.

The chain recombines TRBV9 with TRBJ2-7; 13 nucleotides match TRBD2. The CDR3 is 19 amino acids. Germline V gene lookup returns CDR1 SGDLS and CDR2 YYNGEE. J lost 4 bases, V lost 4 bases, and 17 bases had no gene match. The CDR3 region is CASSQRGTSGTYMPYEQYF. CDR3 nucleotide sequence: TGTGCCAGCAGCCAAAGAGGGACTAGCGGGACTTACATGCCGTACGAGCAGTACTTC.

This chain joins TRBV27 and TRBJ1-5; D call uncertain. V was shortened by 3 bases and J by 4 bases, with 7 bases between the two germline ends. Per germline, CDR1 MNHEY and CDR2 SMNVEV (reference sequence). The CDR3 has 13 residues. CDR3 nucleotides: TGTGCCAGCAGTTTCAACGGGAATCAGCCCCAGCATTTT. Its translation: CASSFNGNQPQHF.

The chain has TRBV2 and TRBJ2-3, with D tentatively TRBD1 (6 bases). CDR1 SNHLY and CDR2 FYNNEI come from the germline V gene. V was shortened by 4 bases and J by 4 bases, with 15 bases between the two germline ends. This CDR3 contains 15 residues. Here the CDR3 reads CASSVGNRVADTQYF. In DNA, the CDR3 is TGTGCCAGCAGTGTGGGGAACAGGGTTGCAGATACGCAGTATTTT.

The genes are TRBV12-3 or TRBV12-4 and TRBJ1-2; TRBD1 is a possible D gene (5 bases). There are 12 residues in the CDR3. The V gene lost 3 bases and the J gene lost 8 bases, with 10 bases spanning the gap. This CDR3 reads CASSFGGDGYTF. The CDR3 region has the DNA TGTGCCAGCAGTTTTGGAGGGGACGGCTACACCTTC.

The rearrangement joins TRBV2 to TRBJ1-2, with 11 positions matching TRBD1. The junction had 6 bases not matched to a gene; V was cut back by 8 bases and J by 4 bases. Germline V lookup: CDR1 SNHLY, CDR2 FYNNEI. The CDR3 spans 14 residues. In DNA form, the CDR3 reads TGTGCCAGCCCTAGGACAGGGGGCGGCTATGGCTACACCTTC. This gives the protein CASPRTGGGYGYTF.

This clone showed up just a few times. The chain has TRBV10-3 and TRBJ2-2; TRBD1 aligns across 9 bases. The V gene's germline CDR1 is ENHRY and CDR2 SYGVKD. The J segment lost 1 base and the V segment lost 5 bases, leaving 5 bases of the junction unmatched. CDR3 length equals 16 residues. CDR3 DNA: TGTGCCATCAGTCAACAGGGGGCCGGGAACACCGGGGAGCTGTTTTTT. Its translation is CAISQQGAGNTGELFF.

V is TRBV27 and J is TRBJ2-7, with TRBD1 matching 7 bases. There are 12 residues in the CDR3. Germline V lookup: CDR1 MNHEY, CDR2 SMNVEV (reference sequence). The ends lost 4 bases at V and 7 bases at J; junction bases unmatched: 4. The chain's CDR3 is CASSSLTGEQYF. In DNA form, the CDR3 reads TGTGCCAGCAGTTCCCTGACAGGGGAGCAGTACTTC.

The rearrangement uses TRBV28 and TRBJ1-2; 8 bases map to TRBD1. The CDR3 length is 16 residues. Germline values: CDR1 MDHEN, CDR2 SYDVKM. With 3 bases clipped from V and 5 bases from J, the junction kept 11 bases outside the gene matches. The CDR3 region is CASSFPSGTGAYGYTF. CDR3 bases: TGTGCCAGCAGTTTCCCCTCCGGGACAGGAGCTTATGGCTACACCTTC.